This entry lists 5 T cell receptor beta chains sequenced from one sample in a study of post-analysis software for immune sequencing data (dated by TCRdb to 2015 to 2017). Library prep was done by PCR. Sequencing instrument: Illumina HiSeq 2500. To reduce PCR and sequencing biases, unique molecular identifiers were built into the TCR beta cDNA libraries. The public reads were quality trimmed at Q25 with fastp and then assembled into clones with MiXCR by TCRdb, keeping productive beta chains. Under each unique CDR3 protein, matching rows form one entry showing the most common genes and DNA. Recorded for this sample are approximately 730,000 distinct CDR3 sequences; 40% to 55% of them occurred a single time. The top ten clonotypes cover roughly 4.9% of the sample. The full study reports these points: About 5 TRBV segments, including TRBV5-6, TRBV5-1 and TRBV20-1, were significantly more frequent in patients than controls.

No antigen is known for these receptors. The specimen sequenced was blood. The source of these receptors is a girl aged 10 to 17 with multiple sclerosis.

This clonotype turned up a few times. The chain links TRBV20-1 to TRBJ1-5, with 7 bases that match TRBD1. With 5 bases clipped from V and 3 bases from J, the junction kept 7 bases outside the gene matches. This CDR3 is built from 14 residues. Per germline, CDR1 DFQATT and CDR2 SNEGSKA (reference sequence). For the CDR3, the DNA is TGCAGTGCTGCACCGGGACAGTTCAATCAGCCCCAGCATTTT. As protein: CSAAPGQFNQPQHF.

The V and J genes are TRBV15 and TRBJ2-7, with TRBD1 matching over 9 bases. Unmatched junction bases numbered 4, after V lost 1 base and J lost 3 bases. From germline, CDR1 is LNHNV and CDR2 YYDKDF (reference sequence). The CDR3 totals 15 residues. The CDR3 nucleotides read TGTGCCACCAGCAGAGGACAGGGGGGACACTACGAGCAGTACTTC. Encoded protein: CATSRGQGGHYEQYF.

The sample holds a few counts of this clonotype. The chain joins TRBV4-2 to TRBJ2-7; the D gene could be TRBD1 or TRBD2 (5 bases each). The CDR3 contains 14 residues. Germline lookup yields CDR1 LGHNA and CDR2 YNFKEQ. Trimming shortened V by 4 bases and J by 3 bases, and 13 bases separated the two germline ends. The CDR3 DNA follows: TGTGCCAGCAGCCTGTGGGACGGAGGCTACGAGCAGTACTTC. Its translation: CASSLWDGGYEQYF.

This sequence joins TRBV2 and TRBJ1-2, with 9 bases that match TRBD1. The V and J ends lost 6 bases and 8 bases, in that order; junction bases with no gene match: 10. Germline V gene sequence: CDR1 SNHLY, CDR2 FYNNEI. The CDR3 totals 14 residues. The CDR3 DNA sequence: TGTGCCAGCAGCGAGCTACAGGGGGCGGAGGGCTACACCTTC. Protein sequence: CASSELQGAEGYTF.

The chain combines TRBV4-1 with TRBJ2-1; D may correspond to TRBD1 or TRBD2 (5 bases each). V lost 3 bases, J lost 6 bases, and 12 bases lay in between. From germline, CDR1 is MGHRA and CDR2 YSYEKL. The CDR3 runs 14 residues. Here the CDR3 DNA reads TGCGCCAGCAGCCACCCCGGGACCATCAATGAGCAGTTCTTC. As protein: CASSHPGTINEQFF.